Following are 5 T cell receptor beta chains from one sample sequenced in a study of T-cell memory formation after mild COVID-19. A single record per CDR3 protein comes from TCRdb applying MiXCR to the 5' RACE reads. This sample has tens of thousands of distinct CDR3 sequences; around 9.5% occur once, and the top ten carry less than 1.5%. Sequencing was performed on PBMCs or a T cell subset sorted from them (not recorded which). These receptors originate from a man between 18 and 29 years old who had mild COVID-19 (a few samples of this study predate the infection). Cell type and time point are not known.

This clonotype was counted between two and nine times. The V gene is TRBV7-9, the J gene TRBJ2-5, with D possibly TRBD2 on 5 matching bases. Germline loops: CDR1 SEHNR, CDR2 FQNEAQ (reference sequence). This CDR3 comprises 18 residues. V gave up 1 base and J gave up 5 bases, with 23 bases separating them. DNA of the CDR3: TGTGCCAGCAGCTTAGAAGGCACTGGCGGGTGGATCCACGAGACCCAGTACTTC. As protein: CASSLEGTGGWIHETQYF. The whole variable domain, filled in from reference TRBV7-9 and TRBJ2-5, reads DTGVSQNPRHKITKRGQNVTFRCDPISEHNRLYWYRQTLGQGPEFLTYFQNEAQLEKSRLLSDRFSAERPKGSFSTLEIQRTEQGDSAMYLCASSLEGTGGWIHETQYFGPGTRLLVL.

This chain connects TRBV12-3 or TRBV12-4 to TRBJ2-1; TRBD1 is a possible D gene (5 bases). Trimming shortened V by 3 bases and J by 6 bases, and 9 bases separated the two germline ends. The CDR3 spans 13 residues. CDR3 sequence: CASSFRQFNEQFF. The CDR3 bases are TGTGCCAGCAGTTTTCGACAGTTCAATGAGCAGTTCTTC.

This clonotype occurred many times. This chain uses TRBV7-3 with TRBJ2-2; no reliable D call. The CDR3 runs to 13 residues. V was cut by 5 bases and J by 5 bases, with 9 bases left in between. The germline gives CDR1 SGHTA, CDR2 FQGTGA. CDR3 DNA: TGTGCCAGCAGCCTGCAGGAGACCGGGGAGCTGTTTTTT. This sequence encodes CASSLQETGELFF. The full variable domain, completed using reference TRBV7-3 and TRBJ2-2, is GAGVSQTPSNKVTEKGKYVELRCDPISGHTALYWYRQSLGQGPEFLIYFQGTGAADDSGLPNDRFFAVRPEGSVSTLKIQRTERGDSAVYLCASSLQETGELFFGEGSRLTVL.

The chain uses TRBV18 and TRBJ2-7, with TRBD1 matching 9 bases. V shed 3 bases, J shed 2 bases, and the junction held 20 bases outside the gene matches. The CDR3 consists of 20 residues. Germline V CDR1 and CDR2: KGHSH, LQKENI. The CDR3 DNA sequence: TGTGCCAGCTCACCTCAGATATCGTCGAGTAAAGGACAGGGGACCTACGAGCAGTACGTC. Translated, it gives CASSPQISSSKGQGTYEQYV.

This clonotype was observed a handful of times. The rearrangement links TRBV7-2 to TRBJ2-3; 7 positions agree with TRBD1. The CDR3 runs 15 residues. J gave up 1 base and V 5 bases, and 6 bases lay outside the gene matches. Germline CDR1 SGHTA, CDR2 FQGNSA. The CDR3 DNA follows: TGTGCCAGCAGCAGTCGGGACAGCCGCACAGATACGCAGTATTTT. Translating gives CASSSRDSRTDTQYF.